One sample yielded the 4 T cell receptor beta chains listed below, sequenced in a study of blood T cell repertoires in COVID-19 (dated by TCRdb to about 2020). The library was made by the immunoSEQ multiplex PCR assay. What TCRdb holds here is the immuneACCESS table cut down to in-frame rearrangements. Part of the clones is not present; checked against another copy, under half of the missing clones reflect an unresolved V gene, and the others are unexplained. The sample has tens of thousands of clones on record, roughly four fifths of them singletons. Of the sample, 10% to 15% falls within the top ten clones. The sequencing sample was made of peripheral blood. The receptor set was obtained from a human donor in a cohort sampled during active COVID-19.

This chain links TRBV24-1 with TRBJ2-3, with D perhaps matching TRBD1 (6 bases). V lost 4 bases to trimming and J lost 4 bases, with 11 bases between them. CDR1 is KGHDR and CDR2 is SFDVKD in the germline V gene. This CDR3 region has 14 residues. CDR3 bases: TGTGCCACCAGTGACGCAGGGGTGGCAGATACGCAGTATTTT. Residues: CATSDAGVADTQYF.

The CDR3 loop reads CASSWTPGTSNGYTF. The DNA of the CDR3 is TGTGCCAGCAGCTGGACTCCCGGGACAAGTAATGGCTACACCTTC. The chain employs TRBV5-5 and TRBJ1-2, with D possibly being TRBD1 (6 bases). The CDR3 spans 15 residues. CDR1 and CDR2 from the germline V gene are SGHKS and YYEKEE (reference sequence). Trimming shortened V by 3 bases and J by 6 bases, and 18 bases separated the two germline ends.

The chain links TRBV5-1 to TRBJ2-3; TRBD2 matches at 8 bases. The V gene end was trimmed by 6 bases and the J gene end by 5 bases; junction bases not matched to a gene: 11. The CDR3 sequence is 15 residues long. Germline V gives CDR1 SGHRS, CDR2 YFSETQ. In DNA, the CDR3 is TGCGCCAGCAAGTTGGCGGGGGGCGATGGAGATACGCAGTATTTT. Translating gives CASKLAGGDGDTQYF.

This chain uses TRBV19 with TRBJ1-2; TRBD1 matches at 7 bases. The CDR3 runs to 15 residues. Germline V gives CDR1 LNHDA, CDR2 SQIVND (reference sequence). J gave up 2 bases and V 3 bases, and 6 bases lay outside the gene matches. CDR3 loop: CASSITLQGNYGYTF. DNA of the CDR3: TGTGCCAGTAGTATTACCCTACAGGGGAACTATGGCTACACCTTC. Full variable domain (missing parts from reference TRBV19 and TRBJ1-2): DGGITQSPKYLFRKEGQNVTLSCEQNLNHDAMYWYRQDPGQGLRLIYYSQIVNDFQKGDIAEGYSVSREKKESFPLTVTSAQKNPTAFYLCASSITLQGNYGYTFGSGTRLTVV.